These T cell receptor beta chains were read from a single sample in a study of blood T cell repertoires in COVID-19. Profiling relied on immunoSEQ multiplex PCR, and the TCRdb table lists in-frame clones only, not all of them. Of a few hundred thousand clones in the sample, 85% are singletons; the top ten hold around 2.3%. The sequencing sample was made of PBMCs or T cells enriched from blood (not recorded which). These receptor sequences come from a woman aged 45-65 years who had recovered from COVID-19. Both conserved end residues are part of each CDR3. D genes are given only for firm matches. Only part of the rows carry a size: once, few, many, or a class if the clone is expanded.

V: TRBV7-3; D: TRBD1; J: TRBJ2-2; size: NA; CDR3: CASSFTGANTGELFF; DNA: TGTGCCAGCAGCTTTACAGGGGCGAACACCGGGGAGCTGTTTTTT
V: TRBV10-1; D: TRBD1; J: TRBJ2-3; size: NA; CDR3: CASSESWTGGQDTQYF; DNA: TGCGCCAGCAGTGAGTCTTGGACAGGGGGCCAGGATACGCAGTATTTT
V: TRBV18; D: TRBD1; J: TRBJ2-7; size: NA; CDR3: CASSPPGQGAYEQYF; DNA: TGTGCCAGCTCACCACCCGGACAGGGGGCTTACGAGCAGTACTTC
V: TRBV6-4; D: NA; J: TRBJ2-3; size: few; CDR3: CASSDSWDSTDTQYF; DNA: TGTGCCAGCAGTGACTCTTGGGACTCCACAGATACGCAGTATTTT
V: TRBV9; D: NA; J: TRBJ2-1; size: NA; CDR3: CASSARTAPNEQFF; DNA: TGTGCCAGCAGCGCCCGGACAGCTCCCAATGAGCAGTTCTTC
V: TRBV4-1; D: TRBD2; J: TRBJ2-3; size: NA; CDR3: CASSQDYGAGGTVSADTQYF; DNA: TGCGCCAGCAGCCAAGATTATGGAGCGGGGGGAACCGTTAGCGCAGATACGCAGTATTTT
V: TRBV6-2/TRBV6-3; D: TRBD1; J: TRBJ2-3; size: NA; CDR3: CASSYSRGRVDTQYF; DNA: TGTGCCAGCAGTTACTCTAGGGGGCGTGTAGATACGCAGTATTTT
V: TRBV30; D: NA; J: TRBJ1-4; size: NA; CDR3: CAWNRQGSEKLFF; DNA: TGTGCCTGGAACCGGCAGGGAAGCGAAAAACTGTTTTTT
V: TRBV5-8; D: TRBD2; J: TRBJ2-3; size: NA; CDR3: CASSQGLVVDTQYF; DNA: TGTGCCAGCAGCCAGGGACTAGTGGTAGATACGCAGTATTTT
V: TRBV2; D: NA; J: TRBJ1-5; size: NA; CDR3: CASSPSFGQGNQPQHF; DNA: TGTGCCAGCAGCCCATCCTTTGGGCAGGGCAATCAGCCCCAGCATTTT
V: TRBV4-1; D: TRBD2; J: TRBJ2-3; size: NA; CDR3: CASSQGSSGEYTDTQYF; DNA: TGCGCCAGCAGCCAAGGGTCTAGCGGGGAGTACACAGATACGCAGTATTTT
V: TRBV19; D: TRBD2; J: TRBJ2-7; size: NA; CDR3: CASSIRETSGDYEQYF; DNA: TGTGCCAGTAGTATAAGAGAGACTAGCGGGGACTACGAGCAGTACTTC
V: TRBV7-6; D: NA; J: TRBJ2-7; size: NA; CDR3: CASSLGGQPTYEQYF; DNA: TGTGCCAGCAGCTTAGGAGGACAGCCGACCTACGAGCAGTACTTC
V: TRBV5-1; D: TRBD1; J: TRBJ2-7; size: NA; CDR3: CASSLGDRGSEQYF; DNA: TGCGCCAGCAGCTTGGGGGACAGGGGTAGCGAGCAGTACTTC
V: TRBV2; D: TRBD1; J: TRBJ1-6; size: NA; CDR3: CASRLQGLGNSPLHF; DNA: TGTGCCAGCAGGTTACAGGGGTTGGGTAATTCACCCCTCCACTTT
V: TRBV12-3/TRBV12-4; D: TRBD1; J: TRBJ1-1; size: NA; CDR3: CASSLDRATEAFF; DNA: TGTGCCAGCAGTCTAGACAGGGCCACTGAAGCTTTCTTT
V: TRBV6-5; D: TRBD1; J: TRBJ1-1; size: NA; CDR3: CASSSGQGMNTEAFF; DNA: TGTGCCAGCAGTTCAGGACAGGGTATGAACACTGAAGCTTTCTTT
V: TRBV4-1; D: NA; J: TRBJ1-2; size: once; CDR3: CASRRGETSYGYTF; DNA: TGCGCCAGCAGGCGAGGCGAAACATCCTATGGCTACACCTTC
V: TRBV27; D: TRBD1; J: TRBJ2-2; size: NA; CDR3: CATRQGVNTGELFF; DNA: TGTGCTACGCGACAGGGAGTAAACACCGGGGAGCTGTTTTTT
V: TRBV19; D: NA; J: TRBJ1-5; size: NA; CDR3: CASGLGGNQPQHF; DNA: TGTGCCAGTGGGCTGGGAGGCAATCAGCCCCAGCATTTT
V: TRBV18; D: TRBD2; J: TRBJ2-3; size: NA; CDR3: CASSRLLAGGSDTQYF; DNA: TGTGCCAGCTCACGGTTACTAGCGGGAGGAAGCGATACGCAGTATTTT
V: TRBV5-1; D: TRBD1; J: TRBJ1-2; size: NA; CDR3: CASSLGQGNYGYTF; DNA: TGCGCCAGCAGCTTGGGACAGGGTAACTATGGCTACACCTTC
V: TRBV30; D: NA; J: TRBJ2-2; size: NA; CDR3: CAWSWARATGELFF; DNA: TGTGCCTGGAGTTGGGCCCGCGCAACCGGGGAGCTGTTTTTT
V: TRBV6-5; D: TRBD1; J: TRBJ2-7; size: NA; CDR3: CASRGTGPSEQYF; DNA: TGTGCCAGCAGGGGGACAGGTCCCTCCGAGCAGTACTTC
V: TRBV27; D: NA; J: TRBJ2-7; size: once; CDR3: CASRQGYSSSYEQYF; DNA: TGTGCCAGCAGACAGGGCTACTCAAGCTCCTACGAGCAGTACTTC
V: TRBV7-9; D: NA; J: TRBJ1-3; size: NA; CDR3: CASSLQTVSGNTIYF; DNA: TGTGCCAGCAGCTTACAGACAGTCTCTGGAAACACCATATATTTT
V: TRBV5-1; D: TRBD1; J: TRBJ1-2; size: NA; CDR3: CASSPGQGIGGYTF; DNA: TGCGCCAGCAGCCCGGGACAGGGCATCGGTGGCTACACCTTC
V: TRBV4-1; D: TRBD2; J: TRBJ2-7; size: NA; CDR3: CASSQFSSGAYEQYF; DNA: TGCGCCAGCAGCCAGTTTTCCAGCGGGGCGTACGAGCAGTACTTC
V: TRBV30; D: NA; J: TRBJ1-5; size: NA; CDR3: CAWSVNRDQPQHF; DNA: TGTGCCTGGAGTGTAAACAGGGACCAGCCCCAGCATTTT
V: TRBV11-1; D: TRBD2; J: TRBJ2-3; size: NA; CDR3: CASSSSGGTDTQYF; DNA: TGTGCCAGCAGCTCTAGCGGGGGTACAGATACGCAGTATTTT
V: TRBV6-5; D: TRBD1; J: TRBJ1-5; size: few; CDR3: CASRDRGSNQPQHF; DNA: TGTGCCAGCAGGGACAGGGGTAGCAATCAGCCCCAGCATTTT
V: TRBV11-2; D: NA; J: TRBJ2-2; size: NA; CDR3: CASSLRLGGELFF; DNA: TGTGCCAGCAGCCTTAGACTAGGCGGGGAGCTGTTTTTT
V: TRBV4-1; D: NA; J: TRBJ2-7; size: few; CDR3: CASSQEIQGPYEQYF; DNA: TGCGCCAGCAGCCAAGAAATACAGGGCCCCTACGAGCAGTACTTC
V: TRBV27; D: TRBD2; J: TRBJ2-3; size: NA; CDR3: CASSPTSGGYTDTQYF; DNA: TGTGCCAGCAGTCCGACTAGCGGGGGGTACACAGATACGCAGTATTTT
V: TRBV7-9; D: TRBD1; J: TRBJ1-2; size: once; CDR3: CASSLGTGGASPYGYTF; DNA: TGTGCCAGCAGCCTAGGGACAGGGGGCGCTTCCCCCTATGGCTACACCTTC
V: TRBV6-5; D: NA; J: TRBJ1-2; size: NA; CDR3: CASSYSGLYGYTF; DNA: TGTGCCAGCAGTTACTCGGGCCTTTATGGCTACACCTTC
V: TRBV2; D: NA; J: TRBJ2-3; size: NA; CDR3: CASSEYQGVQKDTQYF; DNA: TGTGCCAGCAGTGAATATCAGGGCGTACAAAAAGATACGCAGTATTTT